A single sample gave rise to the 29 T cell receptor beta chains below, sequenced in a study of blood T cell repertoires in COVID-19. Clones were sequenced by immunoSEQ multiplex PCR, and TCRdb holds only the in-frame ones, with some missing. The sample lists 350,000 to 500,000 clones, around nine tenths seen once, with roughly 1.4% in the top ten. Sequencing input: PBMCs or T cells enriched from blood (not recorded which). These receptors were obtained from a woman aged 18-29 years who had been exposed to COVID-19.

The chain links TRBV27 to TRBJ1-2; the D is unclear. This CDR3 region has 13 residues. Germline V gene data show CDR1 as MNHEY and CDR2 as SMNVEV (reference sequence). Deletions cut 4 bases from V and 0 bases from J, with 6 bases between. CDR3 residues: CASSSTPNYGYTF. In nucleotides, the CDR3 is TGTGCCAGCAGTTCGACACCTAACTATGGCTACACCTTC.

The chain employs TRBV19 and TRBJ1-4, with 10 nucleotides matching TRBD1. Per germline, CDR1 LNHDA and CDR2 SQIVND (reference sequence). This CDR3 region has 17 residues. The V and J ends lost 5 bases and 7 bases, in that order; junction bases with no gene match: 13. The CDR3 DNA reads TGTGCCAGTAGTTCCGGGACAGGGGTTGATGGGGCTGAAAAACTGTTTTTT. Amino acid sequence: CASSSGTGVDGAEKLFF.

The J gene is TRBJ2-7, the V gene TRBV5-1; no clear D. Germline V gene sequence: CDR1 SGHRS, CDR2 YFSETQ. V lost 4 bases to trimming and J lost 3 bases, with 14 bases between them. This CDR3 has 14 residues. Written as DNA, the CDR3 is TGCGCCAGCAGCGTCGGGTCGCTAGACTACGAGCAGTACTTC. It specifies CASSVGSLDYEQYF. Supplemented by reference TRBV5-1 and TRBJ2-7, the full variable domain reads KAGVTQTPRYLIKTRGQQVTLSCSPISGHRSVSWYQQTPGQGLQFLFEYFSETQRNKGNFPGRFSGRQFSNSRSEMNVSTLELGDSALYLCASSVGSLDYEQYFGPGTRLTVT.

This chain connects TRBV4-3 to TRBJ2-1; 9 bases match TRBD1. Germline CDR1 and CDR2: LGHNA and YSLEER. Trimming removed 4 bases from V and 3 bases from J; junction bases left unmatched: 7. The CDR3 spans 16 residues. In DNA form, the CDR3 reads TGCGCCAGCAGCCGCTCCGGGACAGGGATCTACAATGAGCAGTTCTTC. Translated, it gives CASSRSGTGIYNEQFF.

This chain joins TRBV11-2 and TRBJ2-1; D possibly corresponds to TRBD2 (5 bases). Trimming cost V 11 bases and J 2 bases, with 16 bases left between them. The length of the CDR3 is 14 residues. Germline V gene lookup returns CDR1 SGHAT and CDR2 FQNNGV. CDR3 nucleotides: TGTGCCTCCCTCCCGGACGGGGCCTACAATGAGCAGTTCTTC. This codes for CASLPDGAYNEQFF.

The CDR3 DNA reads as TGTGCCAGCAGTTTCCGAGGCTCCTGGGACAATGAGCAGTTCTTC. Amino acids: CASSFRGSWDNEQFF. V and J are TRBV28 and TRBJ2-1; D is ambiguous. This CDR3 has 15 residues. V lost 3 bases and J lost 5, with 14 bases in between. Germline V gene lookup returns CDR1 MDHEN and CDR2 SYDVKM.

CDR3 loop: CASSPGGEQYF. Written as DNA, the CDR3 is TGTGCCAGCAGCCCGGGGGGCGAGCAGTACTTC. The rearrangement links TRBV3-1 (or the pseudogene TRBV3-2) to TRBJ2-7; 7 positions match TRBD2. V lost 4 bases to trimming and J lost 6 bases; unmatched junction nucleotides: 0. This CDR3 has 11 residues. Per the germline V gene, CDR1 is LGHDT and CDR2 is YNNKEL (reference sequence).

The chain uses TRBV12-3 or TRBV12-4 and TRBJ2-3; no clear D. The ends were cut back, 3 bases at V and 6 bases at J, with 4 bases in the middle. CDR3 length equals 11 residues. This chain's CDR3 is CASSFSDTQYF. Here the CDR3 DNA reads TGTGCCAGCAGTTTTTCGGATACGCAGTATTTT.

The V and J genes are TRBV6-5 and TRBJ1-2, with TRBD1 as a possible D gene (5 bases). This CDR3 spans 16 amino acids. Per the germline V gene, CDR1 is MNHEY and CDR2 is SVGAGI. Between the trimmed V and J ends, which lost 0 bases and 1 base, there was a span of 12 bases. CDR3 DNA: TGTGCCAGCAGTTACTCGGGGGGAGGGATTAACTATGGCTACACCTTC. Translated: CASSYSGGGINYGYTF.

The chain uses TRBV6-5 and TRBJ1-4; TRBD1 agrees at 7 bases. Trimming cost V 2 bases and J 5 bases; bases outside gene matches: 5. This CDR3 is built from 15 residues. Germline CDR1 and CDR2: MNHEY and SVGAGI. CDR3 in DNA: TGTGCCAGCAGTTACCTGACAGGGACGAATGAAAAACTGTTTTTT. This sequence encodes CASSYLTGTNEKLFF.

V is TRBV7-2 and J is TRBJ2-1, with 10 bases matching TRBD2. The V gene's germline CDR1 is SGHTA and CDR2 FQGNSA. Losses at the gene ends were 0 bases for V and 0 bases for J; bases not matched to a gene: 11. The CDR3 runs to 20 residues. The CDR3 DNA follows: TGTGCCAGCAGCTTAGCGCCCAGCGGGAGGGCCGATAGCTCCTACAATGAGCAGTTCTTC. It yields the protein CASSLAPSGRADSSYNEQFF.

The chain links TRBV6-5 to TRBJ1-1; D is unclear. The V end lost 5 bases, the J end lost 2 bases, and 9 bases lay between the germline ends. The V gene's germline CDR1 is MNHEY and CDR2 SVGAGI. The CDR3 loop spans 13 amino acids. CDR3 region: CASSNRQNTEAFF. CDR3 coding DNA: TGTGCCAGCAGTAATAGACAAAACACTGAAGCTTTCTTT.

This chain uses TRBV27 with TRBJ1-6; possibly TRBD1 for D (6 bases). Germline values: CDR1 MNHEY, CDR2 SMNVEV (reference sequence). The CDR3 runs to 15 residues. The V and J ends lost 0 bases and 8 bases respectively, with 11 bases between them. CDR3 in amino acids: CASSLSGQYDSPLHF. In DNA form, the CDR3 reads TGTGCCAGCAGTTTATCCGGACAGTACGATTCACCCCTCCACTTT.

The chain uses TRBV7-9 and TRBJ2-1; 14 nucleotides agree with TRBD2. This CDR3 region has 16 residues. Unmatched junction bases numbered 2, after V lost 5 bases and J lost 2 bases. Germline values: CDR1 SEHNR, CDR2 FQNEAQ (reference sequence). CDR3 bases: TGTGCCAGCAGCAGGACTAGCGGGGGGACCTACAATGAGCAGTTCTTC. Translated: CASSRTSGGTYNEQFF.

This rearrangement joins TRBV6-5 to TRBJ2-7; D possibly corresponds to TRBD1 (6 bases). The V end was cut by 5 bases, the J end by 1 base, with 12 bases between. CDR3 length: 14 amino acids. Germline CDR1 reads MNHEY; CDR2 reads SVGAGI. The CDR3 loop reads CASSRGQLSYEQYF. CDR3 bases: TGTGCCAGCAGTCGCGGACAGTTGTCCTACGAGCAGTACTTC.

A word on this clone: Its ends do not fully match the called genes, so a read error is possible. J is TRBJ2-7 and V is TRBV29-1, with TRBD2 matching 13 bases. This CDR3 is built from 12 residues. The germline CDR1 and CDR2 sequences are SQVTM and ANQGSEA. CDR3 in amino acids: CSVEGLAGTQTF. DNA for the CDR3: TGCAGCGTTGAGGGACTAGCGGGAACCCAGACCTTC.

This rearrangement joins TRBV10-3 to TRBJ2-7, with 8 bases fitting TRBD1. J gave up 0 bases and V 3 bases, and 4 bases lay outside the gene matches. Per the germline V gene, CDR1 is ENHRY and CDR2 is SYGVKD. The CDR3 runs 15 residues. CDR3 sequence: CAISDSGQGSYEQYF. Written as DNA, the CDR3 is TGTGCCATCAGTGACAGCGGACAGGGCTCCTACGAGCAGTACTTC.

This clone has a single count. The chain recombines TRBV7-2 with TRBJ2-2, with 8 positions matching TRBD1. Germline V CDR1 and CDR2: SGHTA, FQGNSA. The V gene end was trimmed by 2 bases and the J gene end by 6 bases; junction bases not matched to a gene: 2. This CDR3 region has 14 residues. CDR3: CASSLIRGPGELFF. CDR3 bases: TGTGCCAGCAGCTTAATCAGGGGGCCCGGGGAGCTGTTTTTT.

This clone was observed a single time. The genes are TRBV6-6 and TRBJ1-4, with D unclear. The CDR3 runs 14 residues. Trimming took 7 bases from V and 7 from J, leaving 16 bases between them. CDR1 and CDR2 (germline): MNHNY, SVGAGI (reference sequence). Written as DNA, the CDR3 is TGTGCCAGCACCCGCGGGCCTCGGGGTGAAAAACTGTTTTTT. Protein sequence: CASTRGPRGEKLFF.

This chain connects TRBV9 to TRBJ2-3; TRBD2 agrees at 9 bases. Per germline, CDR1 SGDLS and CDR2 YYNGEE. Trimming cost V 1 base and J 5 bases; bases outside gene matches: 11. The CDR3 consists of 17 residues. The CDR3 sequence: CASSVLGVAGVVDTQYF. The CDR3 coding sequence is TGTGCCAGCAGCGTACTTGGGGTAGCGGGAGTAGTAGATACGCAGTATTTT.

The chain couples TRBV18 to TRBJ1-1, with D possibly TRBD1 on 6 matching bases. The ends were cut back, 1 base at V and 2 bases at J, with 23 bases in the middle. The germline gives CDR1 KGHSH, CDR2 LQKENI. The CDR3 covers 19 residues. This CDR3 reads CASSPLRQDPLRANTEAFF. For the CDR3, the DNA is TGTGCCAGCTCACCACTTCGACAGGATCCCTTGAGGGCAAACACTGAAGCTTTCTTT.

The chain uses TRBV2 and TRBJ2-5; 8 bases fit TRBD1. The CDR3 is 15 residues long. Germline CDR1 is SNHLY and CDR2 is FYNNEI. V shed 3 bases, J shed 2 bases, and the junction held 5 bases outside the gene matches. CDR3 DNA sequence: TGTGCCAGCAGTGACAGACGGACAGGGCAAGAGACCCAGTACTTC. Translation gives CASSDRRTGQETQYF.

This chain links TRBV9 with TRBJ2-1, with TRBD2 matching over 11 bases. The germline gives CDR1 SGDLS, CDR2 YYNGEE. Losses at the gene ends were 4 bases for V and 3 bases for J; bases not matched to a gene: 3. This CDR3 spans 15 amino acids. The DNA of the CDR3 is TGTGCCAGCAGCTCACTAGCGGGGGACTACAATGAGCAGTTCTTC. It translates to CASSSLAGDYNEQFF.

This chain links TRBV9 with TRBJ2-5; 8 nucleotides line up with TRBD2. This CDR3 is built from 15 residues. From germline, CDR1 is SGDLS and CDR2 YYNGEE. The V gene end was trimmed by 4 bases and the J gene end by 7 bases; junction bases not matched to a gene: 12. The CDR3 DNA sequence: TGTGCCAGCAGCTCTACAGCGGGGGCCCTTGGGACCCAGTACTTC. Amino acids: CASSSTAGALGTQYF.

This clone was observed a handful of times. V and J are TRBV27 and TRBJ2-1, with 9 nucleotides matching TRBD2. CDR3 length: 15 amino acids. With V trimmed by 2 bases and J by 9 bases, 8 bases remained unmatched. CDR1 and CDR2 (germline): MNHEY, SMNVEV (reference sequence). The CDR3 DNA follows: TGTGCCAGCAGTTTAAGGGATAGCGGGGGAGGTGAGCAGTTCTTC. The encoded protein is CASSLRDSGGGEQFF.

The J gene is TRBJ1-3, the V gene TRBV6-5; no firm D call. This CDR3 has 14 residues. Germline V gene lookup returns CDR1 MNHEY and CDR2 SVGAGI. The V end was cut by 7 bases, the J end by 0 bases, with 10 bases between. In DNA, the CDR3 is TGTGCCAGCAACGGTCAGGTCTCTGGAAACACCATATATTTT. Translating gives CASNGQVSGNTIYF.

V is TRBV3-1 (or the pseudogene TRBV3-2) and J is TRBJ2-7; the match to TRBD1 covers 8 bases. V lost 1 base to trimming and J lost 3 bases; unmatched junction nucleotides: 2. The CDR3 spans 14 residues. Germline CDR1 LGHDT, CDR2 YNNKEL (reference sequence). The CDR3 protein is CASSQAGQGYEQYF. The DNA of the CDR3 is TGTGCCAGCAGCCAAGCAGGACAGGGCTACGAGCAGTACTTC.

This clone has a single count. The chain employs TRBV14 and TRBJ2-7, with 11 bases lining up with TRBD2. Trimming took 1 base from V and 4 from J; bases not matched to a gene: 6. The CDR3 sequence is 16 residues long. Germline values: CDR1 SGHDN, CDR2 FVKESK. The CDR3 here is CASSQVGLAVGYEQYF. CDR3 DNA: TGTGCCAGCAGCCAAGTGGGACTAGCGGTTGGGTACGAGCAGTACTTC.

This chain's CDR3 is CASSESKRGSTDTQYF. The CDR3 region has the DNA TGTGCCAGCAGCGAAAGTAAGCGGGGGAGCACAGATACGCAGTATTTT. J is TRBJ2-3 and V is TRBV4-2; TRBD2 aligns across 8 bases. Germline CDR1 is LGHNA and CDR2 is YNFKEQ. The CDR3 runs to 16 residues. The V segment lost 5 bases and the J segment 0 bases; nucleotides outside the gene matches: 7.